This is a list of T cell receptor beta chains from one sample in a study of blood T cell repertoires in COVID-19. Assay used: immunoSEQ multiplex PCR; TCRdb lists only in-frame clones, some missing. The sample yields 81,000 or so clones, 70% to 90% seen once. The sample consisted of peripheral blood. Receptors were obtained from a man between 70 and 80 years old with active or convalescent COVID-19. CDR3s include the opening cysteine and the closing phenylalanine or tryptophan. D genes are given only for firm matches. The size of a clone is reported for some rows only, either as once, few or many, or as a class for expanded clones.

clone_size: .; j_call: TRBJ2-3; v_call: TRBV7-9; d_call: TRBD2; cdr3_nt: TGTGCCAGCAGCCAGGCGGGGGGCACAGATACGCAGTATTTT; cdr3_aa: CASSQAGGTDTQYF
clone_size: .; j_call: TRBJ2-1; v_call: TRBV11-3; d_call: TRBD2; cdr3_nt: TGTGCCAGCAGCCCCCGACTAGCTCTTGGCAATGAGCAGTTCTTC; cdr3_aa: CASSPRLALGNEQFF
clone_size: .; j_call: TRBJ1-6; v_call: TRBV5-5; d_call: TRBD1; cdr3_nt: TGTGCCAGCAGCTTGAAGGGACCGGGACAGGGGGCTGGGAATTCACCCCTCCACTTT; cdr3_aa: CASSLKGPGQGAGNSPLHF
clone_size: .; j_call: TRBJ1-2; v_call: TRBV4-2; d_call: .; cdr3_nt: TGTGCCACCTCCAGGGGAGACTATGGCTACACCTTC; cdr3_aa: CATSRGDYGYTF
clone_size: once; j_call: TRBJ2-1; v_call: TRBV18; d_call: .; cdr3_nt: TGTGCCAGCTCACCAGGCAGGGCTAATGAGCAGTTCTTC; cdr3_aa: CASSPGRANEQFF
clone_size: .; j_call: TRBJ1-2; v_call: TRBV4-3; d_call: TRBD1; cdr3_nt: TGCGCCAGCAGCCAGGGGGACAGGGGAGACTATGGCTACACCTTC; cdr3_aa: CASSQGDRGDYGYTF
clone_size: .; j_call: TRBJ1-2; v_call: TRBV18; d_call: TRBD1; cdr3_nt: TGTGCCAGCTCACCAGGGACAGGGGGATCGGGCTATGGCTACACCTTC; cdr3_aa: CASSPGTGGSGYGYTF
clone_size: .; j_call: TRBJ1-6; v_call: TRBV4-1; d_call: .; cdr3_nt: TGCGCCAGCAGCCAAGTTATCCCGGGATCTTCACCCCTCCACTTT; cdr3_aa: CASSQVIPGSSPLHF
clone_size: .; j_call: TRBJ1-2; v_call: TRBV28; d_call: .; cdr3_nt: TGTGCCAGCACCCGGGAGATCGGGGGTTCTGGCTACACCTTC; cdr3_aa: CASTREIGGSGYTF
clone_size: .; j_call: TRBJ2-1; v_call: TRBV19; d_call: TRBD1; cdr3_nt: TGTGCCAGTAGGGGGACAGGGGCCTACAATGAGCAGTTCTTC; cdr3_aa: CASRGTGAYNEQFF
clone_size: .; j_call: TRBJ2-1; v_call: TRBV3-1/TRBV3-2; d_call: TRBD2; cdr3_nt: TGTGCCAGCAGCCACCCACAGCGGGGGGTCCTCAATGAGCAGTTCTTC; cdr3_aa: CASSHPQRGVLNEQFF
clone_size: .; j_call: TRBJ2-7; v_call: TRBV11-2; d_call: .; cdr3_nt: TGTGCCAGCAGCTCCCTCTGGCCCTCAGGGCAGTACTTC; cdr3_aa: CASSSLWPSGQYF
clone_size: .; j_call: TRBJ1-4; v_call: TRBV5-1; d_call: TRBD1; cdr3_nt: TGCGCCAGCAGCGTAGGACAGGGGGCTACTCCAGCTAATGAAAAACTGTTTTTT; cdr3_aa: CASSVGQGATPANEKLFF
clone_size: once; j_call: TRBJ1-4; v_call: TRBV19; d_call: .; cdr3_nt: TGTGCCAGTAGTCCACATCCCTCGGGGGAGGACGAAAAACTGTTTTTT; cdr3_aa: CASSPHPSGEDEKLFF
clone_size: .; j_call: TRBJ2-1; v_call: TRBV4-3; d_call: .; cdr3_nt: TGCGCCAGCAGCCAAGAGACTAACCTTTACAATGAGCAGTTCTTC; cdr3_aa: CASSQETNLYNEQFF
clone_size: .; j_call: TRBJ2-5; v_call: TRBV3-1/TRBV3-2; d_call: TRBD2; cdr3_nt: TGTGCCAGCAGCCAACGGCGGACTAGCGGGCCTCAAGGACAAGAGACCCAGTACTTC; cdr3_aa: CASSQRRTSGPQGQETQYF
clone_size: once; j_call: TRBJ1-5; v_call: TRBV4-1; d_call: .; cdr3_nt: TGCGCCAGCAGCCCCGTCACAGGGAAGGACCAGCCCCAGCATTTT; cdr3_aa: CASSPVTGKDQPQHF
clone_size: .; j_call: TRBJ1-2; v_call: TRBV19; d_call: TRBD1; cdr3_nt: TGTGCCAGTAGTCCAACAGGGGGCGCGAGGGGCTACACCTTC; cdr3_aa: CASSPTGGARGYTF
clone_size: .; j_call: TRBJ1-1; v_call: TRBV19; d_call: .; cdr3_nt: TGTGCCAGTAGTACCACCTCCGTTGGAGGCCCTGGAGGGACTGAAGCTTTCTTT; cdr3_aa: CASSTTSVGGPGGTEAFF
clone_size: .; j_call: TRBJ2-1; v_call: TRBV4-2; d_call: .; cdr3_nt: TGTGCCAGCAGCCAAGAGGGGGCGTCGAGCTCCTACAATGAGCAGTTCTTC; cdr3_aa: CASSQEGASSSYNEQFF
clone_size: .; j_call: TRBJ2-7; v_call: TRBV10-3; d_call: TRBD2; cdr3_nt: TGTGCCATCATCCTCATCATGACCCGGCCAATGAACGGGACTAGCCTCTTC; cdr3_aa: CAIILIMTRPMNGTSLF
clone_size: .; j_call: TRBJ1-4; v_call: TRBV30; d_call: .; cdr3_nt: TGTGCCTGGAGCATCGCGGGGGCATATGAAAAACTGTTTTTT; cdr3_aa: CAWSIAGAYEKLFF
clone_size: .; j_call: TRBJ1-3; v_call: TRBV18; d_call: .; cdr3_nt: TGTGCCAGCTCATCAGGCCCCTACAGGTCTGCTGGAAACACCATATATTTT; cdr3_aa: CASSSGPYRSAGNTIYF
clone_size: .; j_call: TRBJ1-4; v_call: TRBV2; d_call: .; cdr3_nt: TGTGCCAGCAGTGGTGACCTGGGAGCCAAGGAAAGACTGTTTTTT; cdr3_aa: CASSGDLGAKERLFF
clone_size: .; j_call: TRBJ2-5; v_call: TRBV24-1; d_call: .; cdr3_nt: TGTGCCACCAGTGATTTGCGAGGCGGAACCGGGACCCAGTACTTC; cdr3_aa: CATSDLRGGTGTQYF
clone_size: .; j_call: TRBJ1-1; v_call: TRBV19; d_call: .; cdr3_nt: TGTGCCAGTAGTAATAACTACGGGACTGAAGCTTTCTTT; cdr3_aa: CASSNNYGTEAFF
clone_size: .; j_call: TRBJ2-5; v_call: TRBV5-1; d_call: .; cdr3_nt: TGCGCCATCTTTAAGCGGCCTCAAGAGACCCAGTACTTC; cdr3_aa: CAIFKRPQETQYF
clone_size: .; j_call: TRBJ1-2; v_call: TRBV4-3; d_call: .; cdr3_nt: TGCGCCAGCAGCCAAGATCGCGGATACAGGAAACTCTATGGCTACACCTTC; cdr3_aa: CASSQDRGYRKLYGYTF
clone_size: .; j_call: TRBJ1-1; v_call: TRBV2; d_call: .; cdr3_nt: TGTGCCAGTGGGGACTCACGGAACACTGAAGCTTTCTTT; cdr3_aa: CASGDSRNTEAFF
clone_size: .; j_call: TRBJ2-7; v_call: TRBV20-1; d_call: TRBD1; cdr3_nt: TGCAGTGCTAGTGGGACAGGTAGGGGCGAGCAGTACTTC; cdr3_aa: CSASGTGRGEQYF
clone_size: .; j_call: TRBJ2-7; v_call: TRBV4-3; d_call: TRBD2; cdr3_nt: TGCGCCAGCAGCCAAGATTTGGCTAGCGGGGGGAACGAGCAGTACTTC; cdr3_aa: CASSQDLASGGNEQYF
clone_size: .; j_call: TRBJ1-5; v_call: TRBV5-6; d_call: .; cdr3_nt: TGTGCCAGCAGCTTGGTAGGGGGCAATCAGCCCCAGCATTTT; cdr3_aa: CASSLVGGNQPQHF
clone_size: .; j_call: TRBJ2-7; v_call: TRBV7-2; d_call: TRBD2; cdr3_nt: TGTGCCAGCAGCTTAGCGCCGCGGGGGGGCTTCGAGCAGTACTTC; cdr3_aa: CASSLAPRGGFEQYF
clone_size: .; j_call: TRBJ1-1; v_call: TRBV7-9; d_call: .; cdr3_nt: TGTGCCAGCAGCCCAACAGGGAACGAGGACACTGAAGCTTTCTTT; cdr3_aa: CASSPTGNEDTEAFF